This T cell receptor beta chain was recovered during a study of blood T cells in healthy people across ages. Next came a second PCR, run for roughly 7 to 12 cycles, which used a sample-barcoded 5' primer along with a J-beta primer mix. MiXCR, run by TCRdb on the 5' RACE reads, gives a single entry per CDR3 protein. This table has hundreds of thousands of distinct CDR3 sequences, approximately 39% appearing once. Germline CDR1 reads SGDLS; CDR2 reads YYNGEE. V was cut by 4 bases and J by 0 bases, with 17 bases left in between. There are 18 residues in the CDR3. Sequences were obtained from blood. The rearrangement joins TRBV9 to TRBJ2-6, with a weak D call TRBD1 (5 bases). The sequence was collected from an older woman in good health. The CDR3 is CASSTTVFLHSGANVLTF. In nucleotides, the CDR3 is TGTGCCAGCAGCACGACAGTCTTCCTCCACTCTGGGGCCAACGTCCTGACTTTC.